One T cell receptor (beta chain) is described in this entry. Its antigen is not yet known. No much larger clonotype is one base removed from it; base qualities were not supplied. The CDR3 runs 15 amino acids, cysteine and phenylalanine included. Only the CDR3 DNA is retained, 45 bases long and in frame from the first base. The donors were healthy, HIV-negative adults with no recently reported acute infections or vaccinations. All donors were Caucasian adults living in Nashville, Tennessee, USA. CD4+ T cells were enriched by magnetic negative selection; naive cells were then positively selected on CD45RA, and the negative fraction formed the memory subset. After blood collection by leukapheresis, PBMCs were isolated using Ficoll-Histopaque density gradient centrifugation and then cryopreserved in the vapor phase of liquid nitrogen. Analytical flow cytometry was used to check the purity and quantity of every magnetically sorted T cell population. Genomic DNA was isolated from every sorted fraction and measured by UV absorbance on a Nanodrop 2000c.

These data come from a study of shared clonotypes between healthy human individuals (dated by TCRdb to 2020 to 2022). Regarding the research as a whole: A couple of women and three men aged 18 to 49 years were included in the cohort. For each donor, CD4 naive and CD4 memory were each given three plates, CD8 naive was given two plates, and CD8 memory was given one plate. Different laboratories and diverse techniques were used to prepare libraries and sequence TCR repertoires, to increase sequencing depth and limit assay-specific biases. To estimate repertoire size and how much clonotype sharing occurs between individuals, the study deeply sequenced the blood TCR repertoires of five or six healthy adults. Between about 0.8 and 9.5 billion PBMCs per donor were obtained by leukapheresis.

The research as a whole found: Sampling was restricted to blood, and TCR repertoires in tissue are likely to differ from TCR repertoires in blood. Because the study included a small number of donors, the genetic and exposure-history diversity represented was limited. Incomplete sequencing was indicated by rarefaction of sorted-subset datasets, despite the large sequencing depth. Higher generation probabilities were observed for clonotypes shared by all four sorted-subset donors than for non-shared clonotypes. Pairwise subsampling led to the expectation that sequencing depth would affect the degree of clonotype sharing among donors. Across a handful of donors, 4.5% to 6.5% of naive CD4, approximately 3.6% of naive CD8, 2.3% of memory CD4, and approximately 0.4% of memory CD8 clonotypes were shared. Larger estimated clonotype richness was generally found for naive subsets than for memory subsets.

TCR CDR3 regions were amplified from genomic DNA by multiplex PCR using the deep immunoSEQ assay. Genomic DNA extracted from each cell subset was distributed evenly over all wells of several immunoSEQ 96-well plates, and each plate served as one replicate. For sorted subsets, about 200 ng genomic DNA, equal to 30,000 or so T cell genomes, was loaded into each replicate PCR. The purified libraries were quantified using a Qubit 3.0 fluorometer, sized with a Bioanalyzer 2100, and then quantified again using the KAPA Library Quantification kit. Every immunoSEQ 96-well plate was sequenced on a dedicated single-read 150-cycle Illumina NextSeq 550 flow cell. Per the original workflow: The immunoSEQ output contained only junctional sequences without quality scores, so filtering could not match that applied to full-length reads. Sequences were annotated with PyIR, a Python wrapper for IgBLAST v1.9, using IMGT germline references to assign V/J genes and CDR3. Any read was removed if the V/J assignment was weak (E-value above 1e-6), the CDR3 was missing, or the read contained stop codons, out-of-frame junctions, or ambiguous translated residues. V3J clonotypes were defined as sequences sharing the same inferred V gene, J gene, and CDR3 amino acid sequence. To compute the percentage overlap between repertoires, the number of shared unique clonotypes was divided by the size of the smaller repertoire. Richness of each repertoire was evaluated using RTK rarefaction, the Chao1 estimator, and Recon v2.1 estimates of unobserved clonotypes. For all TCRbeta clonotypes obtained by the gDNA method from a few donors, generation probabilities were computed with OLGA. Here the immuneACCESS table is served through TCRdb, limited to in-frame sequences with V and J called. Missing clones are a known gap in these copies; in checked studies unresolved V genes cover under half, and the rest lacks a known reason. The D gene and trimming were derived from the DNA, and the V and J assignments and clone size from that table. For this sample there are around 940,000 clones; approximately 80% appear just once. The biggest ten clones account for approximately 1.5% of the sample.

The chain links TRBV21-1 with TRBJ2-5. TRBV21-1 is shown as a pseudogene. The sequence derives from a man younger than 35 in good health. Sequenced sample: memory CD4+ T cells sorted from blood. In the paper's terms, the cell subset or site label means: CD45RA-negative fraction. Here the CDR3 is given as CASRNHGQDVETQYF. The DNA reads TGTGCCAGCAGAAACCACGGCCAGGACGTGGAGACCCAGTACTTC.